Listed here are 30 T cell receptor beta chains from one sample, sequenced in a study of ipilimumab plus nivolumab after autologous stem cell transplantation. Some clones are missing from TCRdb's copy, which holds only in-frame ones; the method was immunoSEQ multiplex PCR. The sample yields tens of thousands of clones, about 83% seen once. Sequences were derived from PBMCs, sampled in a trial of ipilimumab plus nivolumab as post-transplant consolidation. Receptors originate from a male donor with diffuse large B-cell lymphoma.

The gene calls are TRBV27 and TRBJ2-3, with D unclear. V was shortened by 1 base and J by 0 bases, with 5 bases between the two germline ends. CDR3 size: 14 residues. In germline, CDR1 is MNHEY, CDR2 SMNVEV (reference sequence). CDR3 nucleotide sequence: TGTGCCAGCAGTTTATGGGGTAGCACAGATACGCAGTATTTT. Encoded protein: CASSLWGSTDTQYF.

The chain has TRBV19 and TRBJ1-5; D gene unclear. V shed 7 bases and J shed 4 bases, with 17 bases lying between them. The CDR3 length is 15 residues. In germline, CDR1 is LNHDA, CDR2 SQIVND (reference sequence). CDR3 in amino acids: CASTGSANPNQPQHF. In DNA form, the CDR3 reads TGTGCCAGTACGGGATCCGCCAACCCTAATCAGCCCCAGCATTTT.

The chain combines TRBV5-4 with TRBJ2-2, with D possibly TRBD1 on 5 matching bases. This CDR3 region has 13 residues. Trimming removed 3 bases at V and 5 bases at J, with 8 bases between. Germline V lookup: CDR1 SGHNT, CDR2 YYREEE (reference sequence). The CDR3 protein is CASSSGQTGELFF. CDR3 nucleotides: TGTGCCAGCAGCTCTGGACAAACCGGGGAGCTGTTTTTT.

This sequence joins TRBV4-2 and TRBJ2-7; TRBD2 matches 8 bases. Germline CDR1 and CDR2: LGHNA and YNFKEQ. V shed 0 bases, J shed 3 bases, and the junction held 1 base outside the gene matches. This CDR3 contains 14 residues. CDR3 bases: TGTGCCAGCAGCCAAGACGGGGGGGGCTACGAGCAGTACTTC. Protein product: CASSQDGGGYEQYF.

The V call is TRBV5-1, the J call TRBJ1-3; no reliable D call. In germline, CDR1 is SGHRS, CDR2 YFSETQ. Trimming stripped 3 bases from V and 4 bases from J, with 8 bases between. CDR3 size: 13 residues. The CDR3 here is CASSSGPGNTIYF. In nucleotides, the CDR3 is TGCGCCAGCAGCTCTGGACCGGGAAACACCATATATTTT.

The chain joins TRBV6-6 to TRBJ1-2; D is uncertain. V was shortened by 7 bases and J by 1 base, with 10 bases between the two germline ends. Per the germline V gene, CDR1 is MNHNY and CDR2 is SVGAGI (reference sequence). The CDR3 is 13 amino acids. In DNA form, the CDR3 reads TGTGCCAGCACCCCCGAGGTTAACTATGGCTACACCTTC. Protein sequence: CASTPEVNYGYTF.

In its sample, this clone was seen a few times. This chain joins TRBV11-2 and TRBJ2-7; possibly TRBD1 for D (6 bases). The V end was cut by 5 bases, the J end by 5 bases, with 16 bases between. The CDR3 has 14 residues. The V gene's germline CDR1 is SGHAT and CDR2 FQNNGV. The CDR3 region is CASSPRQATHEQYF. In DNA, the CDR3 is TGTGCCAGCAGCCCCAGACAGGCTACGCACGAGCAGTACTTC.

The chain carries TRBV21-1 and TRBJ1-2; the table's D call, TRBD1, has no DNA check behind it. TRBV21-1 is classified as a pseudogene. CDR3 length: 17 residues. CDR3 coding DNA: TGTGCCAGCCCGGGGGGGACAGGGGATCGGATCAACTATGGCTACACCTTC. Translating gives CASPGGTGDRINYGYTF.

The chain carries TRBV9 and TRBJ2-3, with 8 positions matching TRBD2. Germline lookup yields CDR1 SGDLS and CDR2 YYNGEE. V shed 0 bases, J shed 0 bases, and the junction held 3 bases outside the gene matches. The CDR3 is 16 residues long. The CDR3 reads CASSVAAGVSTDTQYF. CDR3 bases: TGTGCCAGCAGCGTAGCAGCGGGGGTTAGCACAGATACGCAGTATTTT.

The rearrangement joins TRBV10-2 to TRBJ1-2, with 9 bases that match TRBD1. CDR1 WSHSY and CDR2 SAAADI come from the germline V gene. The V gene end was trimmed by 4 bases and the J gene end by 4 bases; junction bases not matched to a gene: 7. This CDR3 has 15 residues. CDR3 loop: CASSAGDRDRYGYTF. CDR3 nucleotides: TGCGCCAGCAGTGCTGGGGACAGGGACCGCTATGGCTACACCTTC.

The genes are TRBV15 and TRBJ2-7; 9 nucleotides align to TRBD2. The V segment lost 1 base and the J segment 5 bases; nucleotides outside the gene matches: 3. The CDR3 consists of 14 residues. CDR1 LNHNV and CDR2 YYDKDF come from the germline V gene (reference sequence). CDR3: CATSRGERGDEQYF. CDR3 sequence (DNA): TGTGCCACCAGCAGAGGCGAGCGGGGGGACGAGCAGTACTTC.

The chain combines TRBV9 with TRBJ2-7; 10 nucleotides line up with TRBD1. The CDR3 extends over 12 amino acids. V was pared by 3 bases and J by 9 bases, with 3 bases of the junction left unmatched. Looked up from germline, CDR1 is SGDLS and CDR2 is YYNGEE. Here the CDR3 reads CASSAGTGVQYF. DNA of the CDR3: TGTGCCAGCAGCGCTGGGACAGGGGTGCAGTACTTC.

The chain joins TRBV6-1 to TRBJ1-2; possibly TRBD1 for D (5 bases). CDR1 is MNHNS, CDR2 SASEGT, per germline. V lost 11 bases and J 4 bases, leaving 14 bases between the germline ends. CDR3 length: 12 amino acids. CDR3 DNA sequence: TGTGCCGGGGGTGGGGAGGGCTATGGCTACACCTTC. Translated: CAGGGEGYGYTF.

The CDR3 nucleotides are TGTGCCACCGCCCGGCACAGGTCCACAGATACGCAGTATTTT. Translation: CATARHRSTDTQYF. The chain is built from TRBV15 and TRBJ2-3, with D perhaps matching TRBD1 (5 bases). The CDR3 has 14 amino acids. The V gene lost 8 bases and the J gene lost 2 bases, with 14 bases spanning the gap. Germline V gene data show CDR1 as LNHNV and CDR2 as YYDKDF (reference sequence).

This clone has a handful of counts. This sequence joins TRBV7-2 and TRBJ1-2, with 8 bases identical to TRBD1. J gave up 4 bases and V 4 bases, and 5 bases lay outside the gene matches. Germline V lookup: CDR1 SGHTA, CDR2 FQGNSA. The CDR3 loop spans 14 amino acids. The CDR3: CASSSQTGGYGYTF. Here the CDR3 DNA reads TGTGCCAGCAGCTCCCAAACAGGGGGCTATGGCTACACCTTC.

The V and J genes are TRBV5-1 and TRBJ1-1; D is possibly TRBD1 (6 bases). The CDR3 sequence is 12 residues long. The germline V gene has CDR1 SGHRS and CDR2 YFSETQ. V lost 5 bases and J lost 3, with 8 bases in between. The CDR3, as DNA: TGCGCCAGCAGAGGGGGGTACACTGAAGCTTTCTTT. Its translation: CASRGGYTEAFF.

The V gene is TRBV4-1, the J gene TRBJ2-7, with 7 bases that match TRBD1. V trimming: 1 base; J trimming: 6 bases; junction bases outside the gene matches: 6. The CDR3 runs to 14 residues. CDR1 is MGHRA and CDR2 is YSYEKL in the germline V gene. CDR3 protein: CASSQVGQAGEQYF. As DNA, the CDR3 is TGCGCCAGCAGCCAAGTTGGACAGGCAGGCGAGCAGTACTTC.

This chain joins TRBV28 and TRBJ1-2, with 7 bases fitting TRBD1. Germline V gene lookup returns CDR1 MDHEN and CDR2 SYDVKM. The ends lost 5 bases at V and 8 bases at J; junction bases unmatched: 11. This CDR3 comprises 14 residues. The CDR3 bases are TGTGCCAGCAGTCCGGGACAGTTCTATATAGGCTACACCTTC. It yields the protein CASSPGQFYIGYTF.

The chain employs TRBV6-1 and TRBJ2-3; 9 bases map to TRBD1. With 7 bases clipped from V and 1 base from J, the junction kept 6 bases outside the gene matches. Looked up from germline, CDR1 is MNHNS and CDR2 is SASEGT. The CDR3 is made up of 15 amino acids. CDR3 DNA sequence: TGTGCCAGCATTAAACAGGGGGCAGGCACAGATACGCAGTATTTT. Protein sequence: CASIKQGAGTDTQYF.

This chain connects TRBV5-5 to TRBJ2-5; D not resolved. The V and J ends lost 2 bases and 5 bases respectively, with 10 bases between them. The CDR3 length is 13 residues. Germline lookup yields CDR1 SGHKS and CDR2 YYEKEE (reference sequence). The CDR3 loop is CASSFTSAETQYF. CDR3 in DNA: TGTGCCAGCAGCTTTACTTCGGCTGAGACCCAGTACTTC.

This chain joins TRBV11-2 and TRBJ2-3, with a weak D call TRBD2 (6 bases). V shed 4 bases and J shed 9 bases, with 14 bases lying between them. The CDR3 has 13 residues. Germline CDR1 and CDR2: SGHAT and FQNNGV. The DNA for the CDR3 is TGTGCCAGCAGCTCCAATCTAGCGAAGACGCAGTATTTT. Amino acid sequence: CASSSNLAKTQYF. Based on the CDR3 plus reference TRBV11-2 and TRBJ2-3, the full variable domain is EAGVAQSPRYKIIEKRQSVAFWCNPISGHATLYWYQQILGQGPKLLIQFQNNGVVDDSQLPKDRFSAERLKGVDSTLKIQPAKLEDSAVYLCASSSNLAKTQYFGPGTRLTVL.

The V and J genes are TRBV5-5 and TRBJ2-2; possible D gene TRBD2, 6 bases. Trimming removed 4 bases at V and 4 bases at J, with 14 bases between. Germline V lookup: CDR1 SGHKS, CDR2 YYEKEE (reference sequence). This CDR3 is built from 15 residues. The CDR3 nucleotides are TGTGCCAGCAGCCCGGGACTTCTGAGCACCGGGGAGCTGTTTTTT. Its protein product is CASSPGLLSTGELFF.

The V gene is TRBV27, the J gene TRBJ2-1, with 9 bases matching TRBD1. From germline, CDR1 is MNHEY and CDR2 SMNVEV (reference sequence). The CDR3 covers 16 residues. Trimming cost V 8 bases and J 8 bases; bases outside gene matches: 16. The chain's CDR3 is CASGEGRWDRADEQFF. The CDR3 nucleotides read TGTGCCAGCGGAGAGGGAAGGTGGGACAGGGCGGATGAGCAGTTCTTC.

Worth noting for this clone: This CDR3 is also generated by other DNA sequences in the sample. The chain employs TRBV7-2 and TRBJ2-5; 7 bases are a match to TRBD2. Germline V lookup: CDR1 SGHTA, CDR2 FQGNSA. The CDR3 runs to 12 residues. With V trimmed by 6 bases and J by 4 bases, 2 bases remained unmatched. The CDR3 is CASSPSGETQYF. The CDR3 coding sequence is TGTGCCAGCAGTCCTAGCGGAGAGACCCAGTACTTC.

The chain joins TRBV5-5 to TRBJ2-3; tentatively, D is TRBD1 (5 bases). Germline loops: CDR1 SGHKS, CDR2 YYEKEE (reference sequence). V was clipped by 0 bases and J by 4 bases, with 9 bases between them. This CDR3 has 14 residues. The DNA for the CDR3 is TGTGCCAGCAGCTTGGAATGGGGCGCAGATACGCAGTATTTT. Its protein product is CASSLEWGADTQYF.

The V and J genes are TRBV9 and TRBJ1-1, with D unresolved. Germline-derived CDR1 and CDR2 are SGDLS and YYNGEE. The CDR3 totals 14 residues. Trimming removed 0 bases at V and 2 bases at J, with 8 bases between. In DNA, the CDR3 is TGTGCCAGCAGCGTAGGATTAGTTAACACTGAAGCTTTCTTT. As protein: CASSVGLVNTEAFF. The entire variable domain, with the rest obtained from reference TRBV9 and TRBJ1-1, is as follows: DSGVTQTPKHLITATGQRVTLRCSPRSGDLSVYWYQQSLDQGLQFLIQYYNGEERAKGNILERFSAQQFPDLHSELNLSSLELGDSALYFCASSVGLVNTEAFFGQGTRLTVV.

V is TRBV30 and J is TRBJ2-3; D ambiguous. The V end was cut by 2 bases, the J end by 6 bases, with 9 bases between. Germline CDR1 GTSNPN, CDR2 SVGIG (reference sequence). The CDR3 covers 12 residues. The CDR3 bases are TGTGCCTGGAGTAGTCGCGACGATACGCAGTATTTT. This gives the protein CAWSSRDDTQYF.

The V and J genes are TRBV7-2 and TRBJ2-5; TRBD1 aligns across 9 bases. This CDR3 has 15 residues. Trimming at V came to 5 bases and at J to 3 bases, leaving 7 bases not matched to a gene. The V gene's germline CDR1 is SGHTA and CDR2 FQGNSA. DNA of the CDR3: TGTGCCAGCAGCGTGAAGACAGGGGGGAAAGAGACCCAGTACTTC. It codes for CASSVKTGGKETQYF.

V and J are TRBV10-3 and TRBJ2-4; D uncertain. The CDR3 runs to 14 residues. V lost 6 bases to trimming and J lost 9 bases, with 18 bases between them. Germline V gene sequence: CDR1 ENHRY, CDR2 SYGVKD. The CDR3 is CAIRFGPSTSIQYF. The CDR3, as DNA: TGTGCCATCAGATTTGGACCCTCGACGAGCATTCAGTACTTC.

The chain has TRBV7-6 and TRBJ2-4, with 11 bases identical to TRBD2. The CDR3 runs 15 residues. Trimming took 3 bases from V and 5 from J; bases not matched to a gene: 3. Germline CDR1 SGHVS, CDR2 FNYEAQ. The chain's CDR3 is CASSLGSGGENIQYF. CDR3 DNA: TGTGCCAGCAGCTTGGGTAGCGGGGGGGAAAACATTCAGTACTTC.